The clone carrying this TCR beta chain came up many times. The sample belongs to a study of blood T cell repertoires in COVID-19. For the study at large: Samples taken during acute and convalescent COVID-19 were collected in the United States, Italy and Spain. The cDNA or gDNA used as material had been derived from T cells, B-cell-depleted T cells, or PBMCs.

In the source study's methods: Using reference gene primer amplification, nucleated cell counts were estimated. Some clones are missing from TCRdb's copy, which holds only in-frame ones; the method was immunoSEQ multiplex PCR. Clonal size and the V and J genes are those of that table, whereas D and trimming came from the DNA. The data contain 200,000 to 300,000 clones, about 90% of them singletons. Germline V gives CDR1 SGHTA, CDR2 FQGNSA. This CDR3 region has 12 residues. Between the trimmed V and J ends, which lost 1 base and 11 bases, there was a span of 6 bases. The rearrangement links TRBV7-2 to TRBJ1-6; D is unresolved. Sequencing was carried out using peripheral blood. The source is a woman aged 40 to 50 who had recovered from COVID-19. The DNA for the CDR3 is TGTGCCAGCAGCTTAGTAGCCGCACCCCTCCACTTT. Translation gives CASSLVAAPLHF.